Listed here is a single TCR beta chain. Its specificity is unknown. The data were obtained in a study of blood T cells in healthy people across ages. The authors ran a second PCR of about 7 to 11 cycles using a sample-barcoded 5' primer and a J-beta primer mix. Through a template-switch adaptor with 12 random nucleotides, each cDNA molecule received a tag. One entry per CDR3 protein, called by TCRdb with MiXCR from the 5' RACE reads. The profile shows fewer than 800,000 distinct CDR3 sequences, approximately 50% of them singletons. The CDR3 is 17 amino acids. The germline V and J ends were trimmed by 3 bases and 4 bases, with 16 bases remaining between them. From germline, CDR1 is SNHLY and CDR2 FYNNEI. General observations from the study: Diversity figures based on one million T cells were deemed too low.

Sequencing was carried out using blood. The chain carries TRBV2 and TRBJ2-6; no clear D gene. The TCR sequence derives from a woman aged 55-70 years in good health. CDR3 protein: CASSDVIVLGGANVLTF. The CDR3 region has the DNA TGTGCCAGCAGTGATGTAATTGTGTTGGGGGGGGCCAACGTCCTGACTTTC.